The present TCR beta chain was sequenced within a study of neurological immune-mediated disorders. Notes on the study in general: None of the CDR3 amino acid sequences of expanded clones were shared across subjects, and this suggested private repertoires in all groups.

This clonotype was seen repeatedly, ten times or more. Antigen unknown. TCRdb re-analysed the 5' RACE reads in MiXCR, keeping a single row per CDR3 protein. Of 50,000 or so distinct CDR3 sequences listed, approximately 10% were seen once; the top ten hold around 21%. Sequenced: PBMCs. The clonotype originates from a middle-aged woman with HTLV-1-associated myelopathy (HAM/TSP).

The DNA for the CDR3 is TGTGCCAGCAGCCCCGGGACTAGCGGGGGGTTGTACATTCAGTACTTC. Translating gives CASSPGTSGGLYIQYF. J is TRBJ2-4 and V is TRBV6-5; 15 positions agree with TRBD2. The V gene's germline CDR1 is MNHEY and CDR2 SVGAGI. The CDR3 has 16 residues. V dropped 6 bases and J dropped 8; count of bases not matched to a gene: 8.